This note documents a single TCR beta chain sequence. The data stem from a study of monozygotic twins with inflammatory bowel disease. The CDR3 contains 15 residues. The germline CDR1 and CDR2 sequences are SQVTM and ANQGSEA. TCRdb re-called the 5' RACE reads; one entry per CDR3 protein, DNA not given. Recorded for this sample: around 99,000 distinct CDR3 sequences. Sequenced material: blood. This sequence was found in a human donor with ulcerative colitis or Crohn's disease, or a healthy co-twin of an affected twin (not recorded which). The rearrangement uses TRBV29-1 and TRBJ1-5. This CDR3 reads CSVADGLLGNQPQHF.